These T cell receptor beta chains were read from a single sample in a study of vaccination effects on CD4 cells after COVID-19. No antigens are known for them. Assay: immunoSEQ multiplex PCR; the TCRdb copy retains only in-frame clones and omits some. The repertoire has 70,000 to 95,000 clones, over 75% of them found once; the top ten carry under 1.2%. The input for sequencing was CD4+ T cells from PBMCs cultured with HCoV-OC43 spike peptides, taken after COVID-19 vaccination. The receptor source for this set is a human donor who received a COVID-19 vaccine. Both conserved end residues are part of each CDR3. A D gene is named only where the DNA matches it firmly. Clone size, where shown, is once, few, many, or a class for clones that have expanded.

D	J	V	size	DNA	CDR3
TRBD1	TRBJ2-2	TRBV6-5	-	TGTGCCAGCAGCCTTAGACAGGGCGACACCGGGGAGCTGTTTTTT	CASSLRQGDTGELFF
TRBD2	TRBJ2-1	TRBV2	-	TGTGCCAGCAGTGACAGCGGGGGTAAGAATGAGCAGTTCTTC	CASSDSGGKNEQFF
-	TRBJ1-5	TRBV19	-	TGTGCCAGTAGTACCCCTAGCAATCAGCCCCAGCATTTT	CASSTPSNQPQHF
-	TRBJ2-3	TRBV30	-	TGTGCCTGGAGGAGGGACCCTGGAGAGGGGGGGCGATCAGATACGCAGTATTTT	CAWRRDPGEGGRSDTQYF
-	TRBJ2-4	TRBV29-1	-	TGCAGCGTTGCGAGGGAAGATATTCAGTACTTC	CSVAREDIQYF
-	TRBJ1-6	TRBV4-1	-	TGCGCCACTCGGGACTCCTATAATTCACCCCTCCACTTT	CATRDSYNSPLHF
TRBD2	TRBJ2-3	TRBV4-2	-	TGTGCCAGCAGCCAAGTACTAGCGGGGGGGCCAGATACGCAGTATTTT	CASSQVLAGGPDTQYF
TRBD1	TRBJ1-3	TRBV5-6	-	TGTGCCAGCAGCCTGACAGGGTTCGTCTCTGGAAACACCATATATTTT	CASSLTGFVSGNTIYF
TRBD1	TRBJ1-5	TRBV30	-	TGTGCCTGGGGGACAGGTAATAGCAATCAGCCCCAGCATTTT	CAWGTGNSNQPQHF
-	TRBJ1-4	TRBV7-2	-	TGTGCCAGCAGCTTAATTCCTCGTGAGGGTTGGGAAAAACTGTTTTTT	CASSLIPREGWEKLFF
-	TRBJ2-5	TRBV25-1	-	TGTGCCAGCAGTGATTCCGGAGGGAAGGGGACCCAGTACTTC	CASSDSGGKGTQYF
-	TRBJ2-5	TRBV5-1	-	TGCGCCAGCAGCTACCGAGGTGGATCTCAAGAGACCCAGTACTTC	CASSYRGGSQETQYF
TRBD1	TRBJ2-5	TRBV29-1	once	TGCAGCGTATACCGGGACAGGGTGATCGAGACCCAGTACTTC	CSVYRDRVIETQYF
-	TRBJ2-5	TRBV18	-	TGTGCCAGCTCGGTAGGGGTCGGCGAGACCCAGTACTTC	CASSVGVGETQYF